Sequencing of this TCR beta chain was carried out in a study of blood T cell repertoires in COVID-19. Looking at the study overall: Both acute and convalescent COVID-19 samples were obtained from the United States, Italy and Spain. Sources were T cells, B-cell-depleted T cells, or PBMCs; the material itself was cDNA or gDNA.

Per the original methods: Reference gene primer amplification in the assay estimated nucleated cell counts. Assay used: immunoSEQ multiplex PCR; TCRdb lists only in-frame clones, some missing. V, J and clone size are taken as reported in that table, and D and trimming were inferred from the DNA itself. The data show approximately 140,000 clones, approximately 81% seen once. Per germline, CDR1 LNHDA and CDR2 SQIVND (reference sequence). The CDR3 loop spans 14 amino acids. Between the trimmed V and J ends, which lost 3 bases and 4 bases, there was a span of 12 bases. The sequence was collected from a human donor in a cohort sampled during active COVID-19. Sequencing was done on a sample of peripheral blood. The J gene is TRBJ1-2, the V gene TRBV19, with D possibly being TRBD1 (5 bases). CDR3: CASSMDKVSYGYTF. In DNA form, the CDR3 reads TGTGCCAGTAGTATGGACAAAGTGAGCTATGGCTACACCTTC. The whole variable domain, filled in from reference TRBV19 and TRBJ1-2, reads DGGITQSPKYLFRKEGQNVTLSCEQNLNHDAMYWYRQDPGQGLRLIYYSQIVNDFQKGDIAEGYSVSREKKESFPLTVTSAQKNPTAFYLCASSMDKVSYGYTFGSGTRLTVV.